The T cell receptor (beta chain) under discussion was sequenced for a study of blood T cell repertoires in COVID-19. Using immunoSEQ multiplex PCR, the repertoire was profiled, and TCRdb retains in-frame clones only, with some absent. Here the sample spans about 190,000 clones, about 86% being singletons. The V gene end was trimmed by 1 base and the J gene end by 0 bases; junction bases not matched to a gene: 4. CDR1 and CDR2 (germline): SEHNR, FQNEAQ (reference sequence). The CDR3 has 16 amino acids. V and J are TRBV7-9 and TRBJ1-1; TRBD1 matches at 8 bases. This sequence originates from a man aged 25-45 years with active or convalescent COVID-19. The sequenced material came from peripheral blood. CDR3 region: CASSLGLTGVNTEAFF. The DNA of the CDR3 is TGTGCCAGCAGCTTAGGACTGACAGGGGTGAACACTGAAGCTTTCTTT.